This record looks at one T cell receptor (beta chain) sequence and its context. The antigen is undetermined. Only in-frame clones appear in the TCRdb table, and some are missing; sequencing was by immunoSEQ multiplex PCR. The table lists some 140,000 clones, roughly four fifths of them singletons. The CDR3 is 13 residues long. V dropped 6 bases and J dropped 4; count of bases not matched to a gene: 4. CDR1 is MNHEY and CDR2 is SVGAGI in the germline V gene. The sample is drawn from a study of cytomegalovirus exposure and HLA in healthy donors. Study-wide points: Specific recognition of CMV antigens was confirmed in vitro for a few chains (all CMV-associated).

The rearrangement uses TRBV6-5 and TRBJ1-1; 8 bases line up with TRBD1. The clonotype was recovered from a man younger than 45 in good health and CMV-seropositive. Sequencing was done on a sample of PBMCs. The CDR3 nucleotides read TGTGCCAGCAGCAGGACAGGGCCCACTGAAGCTTTCTTT. This sequence encodes CASSRTGPTEAFF.